This is a list of T cell receptor beta chains from one sample in a study of CD8 T cells in ankylosing spondylitis. Each CDR3 protein gets one entry after TCRdb re-called the 5' RACE reads with MiXCR. Among approximately 340,000 distinct CDR3 sequences, under 15% were seen once, and the ten largest hold 0.9% to 1.2%. Material: blood, either unsorted or a sorted T cell fraction (not recorded which). These receptors originate from a male donor with ankylosing spondylitis or in good health (not recorded which). Each CDR3 is given with its conserved first and last residue. Each record gives: CDR3 protein, CDR3 DNA, clone size, V gene, J gene, D gene. D genes are given only for firm matches. The size entry is marked missing in some rows and otherwise reads once, few, many or a size class.

CSTPRDLRNEQFF	TGCAGTACCCCCCGGGACCTGAGAAATGAGCAGTTCTTC	few	TRBV20-1	TRBJ2-1	NA
CASSLSGGAAYEQYF	TGTGCCAGCAGTTTATCAGGGGGGGCGGCCTACGAGCAGTACTTC	few	TRBV27	TRBJ2-7	NA
CASGSGQASYEQYF	TGTGCCAGCGGGAGTGGGCAGGCCTCCTACGAGCAGTACTTC	NA	TRBV6-1	TRBJ2-7	NA
CASSYYSTGGQDNEQFF	TGTGCCAGCAGTTACTACTCCACAGGGGGGCAGGACAATGAGCAGTTCTTC	NA	TRBV6-5	TRBJ2-1	TRBD1
CSVGNTGELFF	TGCAGCGTTGGAAACACCGGGGAGCTGTTTTTT	few	TRBV29-1	TRBJ2-2	NA
CASSRGTGLESPLHF	TGTGCCAGCAGCCGAGGGACAGGTCTTGAATCACCCCTCCACTTT	once	TRBV3-1	TRBJ1-6	TRBD1
CASIPLPGVSSPLHF	TGTGCCAGCATCCCCCTCCCGGGGGTTTCTTCACCCCTCCACTTT	few	TRBV2	TRBJ1-6	NA
CASSASVGGKTQYF	TGCGCCAGCAGTGCAAGCGTCGGCGGGAAGACCCAGTACTTC	few	TRBV5-1	TRBJ2-5	NA
CSASSTLQRDPNEQFF	TGCAGTGCTAGTTCAACCCTTCAGCGGGACCCCAATGAGCAGTTCTTC	NA	TRBV20-1	TRBJ2-1	TRBD2
CSAQAGGAIGKNIQYF	TGCAGTGCTCAAGCTGGGGGGGCCATAGGCAAAAACATTCAGTACTTC	NA	TRBV20-1	TRBJ2-4	NA
CASSSLGLAETDTQYF	TGTGCCAGCAGTTCCCTGGGACTAGCGGAAACAGATACGCAGTATTTT	few	TRBV27	TRBJ2-3	TRBD2
CASSLTPGRRGTDTQYF	TGTGCCAGCAGCTTAACTCCCGGGAGGCGGGGAACAGATACGCAGTATTTT	NA	TRBV7-9	TRBJ2-3	TRBD2
CASSLAVGLASDTQYF	TGCGCCAGCAGCTTGGCTGTCGGACTAGCATCAGATACGCAGTATTTT	few	TRBV5-1	TRBJ2-3	TRBD2
CASSPSSQGGQPQHF	TGTGCCAGTAGTCCCAGTAGTCAGGGTGGACAGCCCCAGCATTTT	few	TRBV19	TRBJ1-5	NA
CATAPFSGRTYNEQFF	TGTGCCACCGCCCCCTTTAGCGGGAGGACCTACAATGAGCAGTTCTTC	few	TRBV10-3	TRBJ2-1	TRBD2
CASSIFRGARTEAFF	TGTGCCAGTAGTATATTCCGAGGGGCCCGGACTGAAGCTTTCTTT	few	TRBV19	TRBJ1-1	NA
CSATNVPGTGTYEQYF	TGCAGTGCTACCAATGTTCCCGGGACAGGGACCTACGAGCAGTACTTC	many	TRBV20-1	TRBJ2-7	TRBD1
CASSPLRGGRVHEQFF	TGTGCCAGCAGCCCGCTTAGGGGCGGGAGAGTCCATGAGCAGTTCTTC	few	TRBV6-2/TRBV6-3	TRBJ2-1	TRBD2
CASSLDRNSNQPQHF	TGTGCCAGCAGCTTAGACCGGAATAGCAATCAGCCCCAGCATTTT	NA	TRBV7-2	TRBJ1-5	NA
CASSLDGQGANEQFF	TGCGCCAGCAGCTTGGATGGACAGGGGGCCAATGAGCAGTTCTTC	NA	TRBV5-1	TRBJ2-1	TRBD1
CASSKGEGTGYCYNEQFF	TGTGCCAGCAGCAAAGGGGAGGGAACAGGGTATTGCTACAATGAGCAGTTCTTC	few	TRBV21-1	TRBJ2-1	NA
CASTGFNYGYTF	TGTGCCAGCACAGGCTTTAACTATGGCTACACCTTC	few	TRBV28	TRBJ1-2	NA
CASSRLDRDGYTF	TGTGCCAGCAGTCGCTTAGACAGGGACGGCTACACCTTC	few	TRBV6-1	TRBJ1-2	TRBD1
CASTRTGVEKLFF	TGTGCCAGCACTCGGACAGGGGTGGAAAAACTGTTTTTT	few	TRBV21-1	TRBJ1-4	NA
CASSGTNYEQYF	TGTGCCAGCTCCGGGACTAACTACGAGCAGTACTTC	few	TRBV9	TRBJ2-7	TRBD2
CASSFRTGGMKKLFF	TGTGCCAGCAGTTTCAGGACAGGGGGAATGAAAAAACTGTTTTTT	many	TRBV12-3/TRBV12-4	TRBJ1-4	TRBD1